These 16 T cell receptor beta chains originate from one sample sequenced in a study of T cell responses to AZD1222 COVID-19 vaccine. Here immunoSEQ multiplex PCR was the method, and the copy in TCRdb shows in-frame clones only, minus some. The sample lists 130,000 or so clones, about nine tenths occurring once. The sample was peripheral blood, taken on day 0 of AZD1222 vaccination. The receptors shown here come from an adult in good health.

This clone has only one observation. The chain couples TRBV7-2 to TRBJ1-2; D unresolved. Trimming cost V 1 base and J 8 bases, with 8 bases left between them. This CDR3 contains 12 residues. The germline CDR1 and CDR2 sequences are SGHTA and FQGNSA. CDR3 residues: CASSLDLEGYTF. CDR3 nucleotides: TGTGCCAGCAGCTTAGATTTAGAGGGCTACACCTTC.

The chain couples TRBV6-5 to TRBJ1-1; no clear D gene. The CDR3 sequence is 16 residues long. V lost 4 bases to trimming and J lost 0 bases, with 15 bases between them. In germline, CDR1 is MNHEY, CDR2 SVGAGI. Here the CDR3 reads CASSSLSRGMNTEAFF. The CDR3 region has the DNA TGTGCCAGCAGTTCCCTCTCTCGAGGGATGAACACTGAAGCTTTCTTT.

The chain couples TRBV28 to TRBJ1-2; 10 nucleotides align to TRBD1. V lost 3 bases and J lost 4; bases outside the gene matches: 11. This CDR3 contains 17 residues. CDR1 is MDHEN and CDR2 is SYDVKM in the germline V gene. CDR3 coding DNA: TGTGCCAGCAGTTTTTTCCTCAGGACAGGGGGATCCTATGGCTACACCTTC. Translating it yields CASSFFLRTGGSYGYTF.

The chain combines TRBV5-6 with TRBJ1-2, with no clear D. The germline gives CDR1 SGHDT, CDR2 YYEEEE. CDR3 length equals 12 residues. With 3 bases removed from V and 4 bases from J, the gap between germline ends came to 7 bases. CDR3 residues: CASSYNSYGYTF. The CDR3 DNA reads TGTGCCAGCAGCTACAACAGCTATGGCTACACCTTC.

CDR3 nucleotides: TGTGCCAGCAGCACGGGAGCGATTGGCAAAAACATTCAGTACTTC. It specifies CASSTGAIGKNIQYF. This rearrangement joins TRBV28 to TRBJ2-4; D is possibly TRBD2 (6 bases). This CDR3 is built from 15 residues. Germline values: CDR1 MDHEN, CDR2 SYDVKM. V gave up 6 bases and J gave up 3 bases, with 15 bases separating them.

The chain carries TRBV7-8 and TRBJ2-3; D ambiguous. The CDR3 length is 13 residues. The V gene's germline CDR1 is SGHVS and CDR2 FQNEAQ. V was pared by 5 bases and J by 5 bases, with 11 bases between. The CDR3 sequence: CASSTLGEDTQYF. DNA of the CDR3: TGTGCCAGCAGCACCCTAGGCGAAGATACGCAGTATTTT.

This chain connects TRBV4-2 to TRBJ1-2; the match to TRBD1 covers 8 bases. The J segment lost 5 bases and the V segment lost 1 base, leaving 6 bases of the junction unmatched. Germline-derived CDR1 and CDR2 are LGHNA and YNFKEQ. The length of the CDR3 is 15 residues. In DNA form, the CDR3 reads TGTGCCAGCAGCCAAGCCCAGACAGGGGTATATGGCTACACCTTC. Its translation is CASSQAQTGVYGYTF.

The chain couples TRBV14 to TRBJ2-2; TRBD1 agrees at 8 bases. The germline V gene encodes CDR1 SGHDN and CDR2 FVKESK. This CDR3 contains 16 residues. After removal of 0 bases from V and 4 bases from J, the junction contained 4 bases not matched to a gene. The CDR3 is CASSQDRQGFTGELFF. The CDR3 nucleotides read TGTGCCAGCAGCCAAGATAGACAGGGGTTCACCGGGGAGCTGTTTTTT.

The rearrangement links TRBV2 to TRBJ1-5; D might be TRBD1 (6 bases). This CDR3 comprises 13 residues. Germline assignment: CDR1 SNHLY and CDR2 FYNNEI. V was clipped by 3 bases and J by 7 bases, with 10 bases between them. The CDR3 spells CASSEGARQPQHF. The CDR3 coding sequence is TGTGCCAGCAGTGAGGGGGCACGGCAGCCCCAGCATTTT.

The chain has TRBV6-2 or TRBV6-3 and TRBJ2-1; 7 positions agree with TRBD2. Trimming at V came to 5 bases and at J to 3 bases, leaving 1 base not matched to a gene. The germline CDR1 and CDR2 sequences are MNHEY and SVGEGT. The CDR3 runs to 13 residues. CDR3 residues: CASSGRDYNEQFF. CDR3 in DNA: TGTGCCAGCAGTGGGAGGGACTACAATGAGCAGTTCTTC.

The chain couples TRBV5-4 to TRBJ1-1, with a weak D call TRBD1 (6 bases). This CDR3 has 16 amino acids. Deletions cut 4 bases from V and 4 bases from J, with 20 bases between. Looked up from germline, CDR1 is SGHNT and CDR2 is YYREEE (reference sequence). CDR3 bases: TGTGCCAGCAGCCGTATAACTCGGGGGCAGGGCACTGAAGCTTTCTTT. It codes for CASSRITRGQGTEAFF.

The gene calls are TRBV3-1 (or the pseudogene TRBV3-2) and TRBJ1-1; D gene uncertain. V gave up 1 base and J gave up 11 bases, with 14 bases separating them. The CDR3 sequence is 13 residues long. Germline V gives CDR1 LGHDT, CDR2 YNNKEL (reference sequence). CDR3 residues: CASSQVVQSAAFF. The CDR3 DNA sequence: TGTGCCAGCAGCCAAGTAGTCCAGTCCGCCGCTTTCTTT.

The V and J genes are TRBV6-5 and TRBJ1-5, with 8 bases aligning to TRBD1. CDR3 length: 15 amino acids. The V gene end was trimmed by 2 bases and the J gene end by 7 bases; junction bases not matched to a gene: 7. CDR1 and CDR2 (germline): MNHEY, SVGAGI. The CDR3 coding sequence is TGTGCCAGCAGTTACGTGCAGGGGGCAGGGCAGCCCCAGCATTTT. This codes for CASSYVQGAGQPQHF.

The chain has TRBV7-6 and TRBJ2-3, with 8 bases fitting TRBD2. Per the germline V gene, CDR1 is SGHVS and CDR2 is FNYEAQ. The CDR3 consists of 18 residues. Unmatched junction bases numbered 11, after V lost 1 base and J lost 2 bases. The CDR3 loop reads CASSLGSTTGLDTDTQYF. CDR3 nucleotides: TGTGCCAGCAGCTTAGGCTCTACAACGGGACTAGACACAGATACGCAGTATTTT.

The J gene is TRBJ1-6, the V gene TRBV12-3 or TRBV12-4; weak D call: TRBD1 (5 bases). The V end lost 4 bases, the J end lost 8 bases, and 9 bases lay between the germline ends. This CDR3 has 13 residues. The CDR3: CASSWDRYSPLHF. The CDR3 DNA reads TGTGCCAGCAGTTGGGACCGGTATTCACCCCTCCACTTT.

The chain's CDR3 is CASSVDPSTDTQYF. CDR3 in DNA: TGTGCCAGCAGCGTAGACCCTAGCACAGATACGCAGTATTTT. V is TRBV9 and J is TRBJ2-3; D is uncertain. From germline, CDR1 is SGDLS and CDR2 YYNGEE. V was trimmed by 0 bases and J by 0 bases, leaving 5 bases between them. CDR3 length: 14 residues. Filled out from reference TRBV9 and TRBJ2-3, the complete variable domain reads DSGVTQTPKHLITATGQRVTLRCSPRSGDLSVYWYQQSLDQGLQFLIQYYNGEERAKGNILERFSAQQFPDLHSELNLSSLELGDSALYFCASSVDPSTDTQYFGPGTRLTVL.